This T cell receptor (beta chain) comes out of a study of blood T cell repertoires in COVID-19. Whole-study context: Samples representing acute and convalescent COVID-19 were sourced from the United States, Italy and Spain. PBMCs, B-cell-depleted T cells, or T cells were the source of the cDNA or gDNA that made up the material.

Germline V gene sequence: CDR1 LGHDT, CDR2 YNNKEL (reference sequence). CDR3 size: 15 residues. J gave up 2 bases and V 3 bases, and 6 bases lay outside the gene matches. As handled by the study authors: Amplifying reference gene primers gave estimates of nucleated cell counts. Assay: immunoSEQ multiplex PCR; the TCRdb copy retains only in-frame clones and omits some. That table supplies the V and J calls and clone size; D and trimming were determined from the DNA. The data show 250,000 to 350,000 clones, approximately 85% seen once. This clone was recorded a few times. Sequenced: peripheral blood. This sequence was found in a woman in her forties or fifties with acute or convalescent COVID-19. The V call is TRBV3-1 (or the pseudogene TRBV3-2), the J call TRBJ2-5, with 7 bases that match TRBD1. CDR3 region: CASSHWTGTQETQYF. Written as DNA, the CDR3 is TGTGCCAGCAGCCACTGGACAGGAACACAAGAGACCCAGTACTTC.